A selection of T cell receptor beta chains follows, all from one sample in a study of beta chain features in type 1 diabetes. The data were produced by immunoSEQ multiplex PCR, yet TCRdb's version contains in-frame clones alone and is incomplete. The table has around 350,000 clones, 10% to 15% seen once. Sequenced material: naive CD4+ T cells from blood. The receptors shown here come from a man younger than 30 in good health. CDR3s include the opening cysteine and the closing phenylalanine or tryptophan. A D gene is named only where the DNA matches it firmly. Part of the rows lack a size; the others show once, few, many or a class for expanded clones.

v_gene	abundance	d_gene	j_gene	CDR3aa	CDR3nt
TRBV6-5	few	TRBD2	TRBJ2-1	CASSSGLAENEQFF	TGTGCCAGCAGCTCCGGACTAGCGGAGAATGAGCAGTTCTTC
TRBV28	.	TRBD2	TRBJ2-3	CASSPYFAGGPMDTQYF	TGTGCCAGCAGTCCATACTTTGCGGGAGGGCCGATGGATACGCAGTATTTT
TRBV19	.	.	TRBJ1-1	CASSIADRNTEAFF	TGTGCCAGTAGTATAGCCGACAGAAACACTGAAGCTTTCTTT
TRBV10-3	few	.	TRBJ1-5	CAISESGQSNQPQHF	TGTGCCATCAGTGAGTCAGGACAGAGCAATCAGCCCCAGCATTTT
TRBV18	.	.	TRBJ2-7	CASSPPVGSYEQYF	TGTGCCAGCTCACCACCGGTCGGGTCCTACGAGCAGTACTTC
TRBV9	.	TRBD1	TRBJ2-7	CASSVEDRGYEQYF	TGTGCCAGCAGCGTAGAGGACAGGGGCTACGAGCAGTACTTC
TRBV1	.	.	TRBJ1-2	CTSSQDLTGGDDGYTF	TGCACCAGCAGCCAGGATTTGACAGGGGGCGACGATGGCTACACCTTC
TRBV6-1	few	.	TRBJ2-3	CASSEGIGGGVTQYF	TGTGCCAGCAGTGAAGGGATAGGAGGAGGGGTAACGCAGTATTTT
TRBV28	few	.	TRBJ2-2	CASGVRELFF	TGTGCCAGCGGAGTAAGGGAGCTGTTTTTT
TRBV2	.	TRBD1	TRBJ1-4	CASSEGVTGDWEKLFF	TGTGCCAGCAGTGAAGGCGTCACAGGGGATTGGGAAAAACTGTTTTTT
TRBV6-5	few	.	TRBJ1-5	CASSSTENQPQHF	TGTGCCAGCAGTTCGACAGAGAATCAGCCCCAGCATTTT
TRBV29-1	.	.	TRBJ1-1	CSAEGGQRDTEAFF	TGCAGCGCTGAAGGGGGACAACGAGACACTGAAGCTTTCTTT
TRBV2	few	.	TRBJ2-5	CASSTARETQYF	TGTGCCAGCAGTACCGCCAGGGAGACCCAGTACTTC
TRBV9	few	TRBD2	TRBJ2-3	CASPRGGRRRDTQYF	TGTGCCAGTCCCCGGGGCGGGAGGAGAAGAGATACGCAGTATTTT
TRBV6-5	few	.	TRBJ2-1	CASTDRYNEQFF	TGTGCCAGCACCGACAGATACAATGAGCAGTTCTTC
TRBV5-4	few	.	TRBJ1-2	CASSPHNDRSYGYTF	TGTGCCAGCAGCCCACATAATGACAGGAGCTATGGCTACACCTTC
TRBV4-3	.	.	TRBJ2-2	CASRVLGVANTGELFF	TGCGCCAGCAGGGTTCTCGGGGTCGCGAACACCGGGGAGCTGTTTTTT
TRBV4-3	few	TRBD2	TRBJ2-3	CASSQDRASGGYTDTQYF	TGCGCCAGCAGCCAAGATAGGGCTAGCGGGGGCTACACAGATACGCAGTATTTT
TRBV28	few	TRBD1	TRBJ1-2	CASTPPGTGTGYTF	TGTGCCAGCACCCCGCCTGGGACAGGGACTGGCTACACCTTC
TRBV19	few	.	TRBJ2-7	CASSPRDIAYEQYF	TGTGCCAGTAGTCCCCGGGACATTGCCTACGAGCAGTACTTC
TRBV6-1	.	.	TRBJ2-1	CASQPTGNNEQFF	TGTGCCTCCCAACCGACAGGCAACAATGAGCAGTTCTTC
TRBV29-1	few	TRBD2	TRBJ2-3	CSATRLADSTDTQYF	TGCAGCGCGACCCGGCTAGCGGATAGCACAGATACGCAGTATTTT
TRBV30	.	.	TRBJ2-7	CAWSSGGSKAGQYF	TGTGCCTGGAGTTCCGGTGGGTCGAAAGCAGGGCAGTACTTC
TRBV30	.	.	TRBJ2-5	CASRGLGDGQYF	TGTGCCTCGCGGGGTCTGGGGGACGGGCAGTACTTC
TRBV18	.	.	TRBJ2-7	CASSPYPGIYEQYF	TGTGCCAGCTCACCATATCCAGGAATCTACGAGCAGTACTTC
TRBV18	few	TRBD1	TRBJ1-2	CASSPFDRVVNYGYTF	TGTGCCAGCTCACCCTTTGACAGGGTGGTAAACTATGGCTACACCTTC
TRBV4-3	.	TRBD1	TRBJ1-2	CASSQEWDRTPYGYTF	TGCGCCAGCAGCCAAGAGTGGGACAGAACGCCCTATGGCTACACCTTC
TRBV11-2	few	.	TRBJ2-1	CASSLVGGEQFF	TGTGCCAGCAGCTTAGTAGGAGGTGAGCAGTTCTTC
TRBV6-5	few	TRBD2	TRBJ2-1	CASSYSASGASGQFF	TGTGCCAGCAGTTACTCGGCTAGCGGGGCGTCCGGGCAGTTCTTC
TRBV6-5	.	.	TRBJ2-2	CASSSDSAGELFF	TGTGCCAGCAGTTCCGACTCGGCCGGGGAGCTGTTTTTT
TRBV5-1	.	TRBD1	TRBJ1-1	CASSLVTGVNTEAFF	TGCGCCAGCAGCTTAGTGACAGGGGTGAACACTGAAGCTTTCTTT
TRBV29-1	.	TRBD1	TRBJ1-2	CSAGQGGGYTF	TGCAGCGCCGGACAGGGGGGCGGCTACACCTTC
TRBV7-9	few	TRBD1	TRBJ1-2	CASQQGELNYGYTF	TGTGCCAGCCAGCAGGGGGAACTTAACTATGGCTACACCTTC
TRBV28	.	.	TRBJ1-1	CASRLSHTEAFF	TGTGCCAGCAGGCTAAGCCACACTGAAGCTTTCTTT
TRBV27	.	TRBD1	TRBJ2-7	CASSSRGRIYEQYF	TGTGCCAGCAGTTCAAGGGGGCGGATCTACGAGCAGTACTTC
TRBV5-4	.	.	TRBJ2-4	CASSFSTGSKNIQYF	TGTGCCAGCAGCTTTTCTACAGGGTCCAAAAACATTCAGTACTTC
TRBV5-1	.	.	TRBJ2-2	CASSPRLNTGELFF	TGCGCCAGCAGCCCGCGGTTGAACACCGGGGAGCTGTTTTTT
TRBV6-5	few	TRBD2	TRBJ2-7	CASSPGLAVSYEQYF	TGTGCCAGCAGTCCGGGGCTAGCGGTATCCTACGAGCAGTACTTC
TRBV30	.	.	TRBJ1-5	CAWSVWTNNQSQHF	TGTGCCTGGAGTGTATGGACAAACAATCAGTCCCAGCATTTT
TRBV11-2	.	.	TRBJ1-2	CASSFTGTQPLYTF	TGTGCCAGCAGCTTTACCGGGACACAGCCCCTCTACACCTTC
TRBV29-1	few	TRBD2	TRBJ2-5	CSGTSGQETQYF	TGCAGCGGCACTAGCGGGCAAGAGACCCAGTACTTC
TRBV7-2	few	.	TRBJ1-1	CASSLESRGTEAFF	TGTGCCAGCAGCTTAGAGTCCCGAGGCACTGAAGCTTTCTTT
TRBV28	.	TRBD1	TRBJ1-5	CASRRGQPSNQPQHF	TGTGCCAGCAGAAGGGGACAGCCAAGCAATCAGCCCCAGCATTTT
TRBV15	few	TRBD1	TRBJ1-4	CATSRAGGAGEKLFF	TGTGCCACCAGCAGAGCAGGGGGCGCAGGTGAAAAACTGTTTTTT
TRBV7-2	.	.	TRBJ1-1	CASSLVEAFF	TGTGCCAGCAGCCTTGTTGAAGCTTTCTTT
TRBV7-2	.	TRBD2	TRBJ2-1	CASSLRLAVGNEQFF	TGTGCCAGCAGCTTAAGACTAGCGGTCGGTAATGAGCAGTTCTTC
TRBV9	.	TRBD2	TRBJ2-1	CASSVRTSGRIEQFF	TGTGCCAGCAGCGTAAGGACTAGCGGGAGGATTGAGCAGTTCTTC
TRBV9	few	TRBD2	TRBJ2-7	CASSAKAGTSFSYEQYF	TGTGCCAGCAGCGCCAAGGCCGGGACTAGCTTCTCCTACGAGCAGTACTTC
TRBV11-2	few	.	TRBJ1-1	CASSFTQGREAFF	TGTGCCAGCAGCTTTACTCAGGGAAGGGAAGCTTTCTTT
TRBV7-2	few	.	TRBJ2-7	CASSLAVGEQYF	TGTGCCAGCAGCTTAGCGGTCGGTGAGCAGTACTTC
TRBV7-8	once	.	TRBJ2-1	CASSLEGISGNEQFF	TGTGCCAGCAGCTTAGAAGGGATTAGCGGCAATGAGCAGTTCTTC
TRBV7-3	few	TRBD2	TRBJ2-1	CASSLPRGRAGRTSSSYNEQFF	TGTGCCAGCAGCTTACCTAGGGGGAGGGCAGGCCGGACTAGCAGCTCCTACAATGAGCAGTTCTTC